The rows below give T cell receptor beta chains drawn from one sample of a study of breast tumors, draining lymph nodes, adjacent tissues. MiXCR, applied by TCRdb to the multiplex PCR reads, yields one record per CDR3 protein. The table records 160,000 or so distinct CDR3 sequences, around a third of them present only once. Material: axillary lymph node tissue. Receptors originate from a female donor with breast cancer. Some clones in this sample may be carry-over from other donors' samples. Each CDR3 is given with its conserved first and last residue. D genes are given only for firm matches. Only some rows state a clone size, as once, few, many or a class for expanded clones.

v_gene	d_gene	abundance	j_gene	CDR3aa	CDR3nt
TRBV5-8	-	few	TRBJ2-4	CASSFPTREIGNIQYF	TGTGCCAGCAGCTTCCCCACCCGGGAAATAGGAAACATTCAGTACTTC
TRBV6-5	-	-	TRBJ1-1	CASSYLRDTEAFF	TGTGCCAGCAGTTACCTCCGGGACACTGAAGCTTTCTTT
TRBV9	TRBD2	many	TRBJ2-1	CASSVEPLAGVTQFF	TGTGCCAGCAGCGTAGAACCACTAGCGGGAGTAACGCAGTTCTTC
TRBV7-9	TRBD2	many	TRBJ2-3	CASSPGTSGGADTQYF	TGTGCCAGCAGCCCCGGGACTAGCGGGGGCGCAGATACGCAGTATTTT
TRBV7-9	TRBD1	many	TRBJ1-2	CASSSEGAAGYTF	TGTGCCAGCAGCTCCGAGGGGGCGGCTGGCTACACCTTC
TRBV20-1	-	-	TRBJ1-6	CSALGGARGSSPLHF	TGCAGTGCCTTGGGGGGGGCCCGGGGTTCTTCACCCCTCCACTTT
TRBV5-1	-	many	TRBJ2-7	CASSLGRPQYEQYF	TGCGCCAGCAGCTTGGGACGGCCCCAGTACGAGCAGTACTTC
TRBV20-1	-	once	TRBJ1-6	CSAGAPGNSPFHF	TGCAGTGCGGGGGCGCCGGGTAACTCACCCTTCCACTTT
TRBV14	TRBD1	many	TRBJ1-2	CASSQLDRGSHGYTF	TGTGCCAGCAGCCAATTAGACAGGGGCTCACATGGCTACACCTTC
TRBV24-1	-	many	TRBJ2-7	CATSDTTVPYEQYF	TGTGCCACCAGTGACACGACTGTCCCCTACGAGCAGTACTTC
TRBV2	TRBD2	many	TRBJ2-1	CASSERAGGNNEQFF	TGTGCCAGCAGTGAACGAGCGGGAGGTAACAATGAGCAGTTCTTC
TRBV6-5	-	many	TRBJ1-2	CASSYSINGNGYTF	TGTGCCAGCAGTTACTCGATAAACGGTAACGGCTACACCTTC
TRBV20-1	TRBD1	-	TRBJ1-5	CSALPPGQKNQPQHF	TGCAGTGCTCTCCCCCCGGGACAGAAGAATCAGCCCCAGCATTTT
TRBV6-5	-	many	TRBJ2-2	CASRGTGTGELFF	TGTGCCAGTCGTGGGACGGGCACCGGGGAGCTGTTTTTT
TRBV20-1	-	-	TRBJ2-6	CSAPGTGANVLTF	TGCAGTGCCCCAGGGACAGGGGCCAACGTCCTGACTTTC
TRBV5-8	-	many	TRBJ2-1	CASTLDLAPNEQFF	TGTGCCAGCACACTCGACCTTGCCCCCAATGAGCAGTTCTTC
TRBV7-2	-	many	TRBJ2-7	CASSSSSSSYEQYF	TGTGCCAGCAGCTCTAGCTCGAGCTCCTACGAGCAGTACTTC
TRBV7-9	TRBD2	many	TRBJ2-7	CASSWGGGSSYEQYF	TGTGCCAGCAGCTGGGGGGGGGGGAGCTCCTACGAGCAGTACTTC
TRBV4-2	TRBD1	-	TRBJ2-5	CASSQEGQGVKETQYF	TGTGCCAGCAGCCAAGAGGGACAGGGGGTTAAAGAGACCCAGTACTTC
TRBV6-5	TRBD1	-	TRBJ2-7	CASKGDRGQYF	TGTGCCAGCAAGGGTGACAGGGGGCAGTACTTC